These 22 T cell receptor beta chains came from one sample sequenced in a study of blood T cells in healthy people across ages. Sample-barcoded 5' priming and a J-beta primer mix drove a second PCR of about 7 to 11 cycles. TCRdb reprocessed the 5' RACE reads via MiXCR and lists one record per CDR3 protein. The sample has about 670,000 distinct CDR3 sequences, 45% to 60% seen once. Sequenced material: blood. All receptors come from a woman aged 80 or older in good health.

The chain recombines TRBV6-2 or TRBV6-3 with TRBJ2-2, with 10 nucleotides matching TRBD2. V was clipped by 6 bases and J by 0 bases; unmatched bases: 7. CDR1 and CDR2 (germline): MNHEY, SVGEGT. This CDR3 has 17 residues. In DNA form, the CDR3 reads TGTGCCAGCAGCGCAAGACTAGCGGGCTCGAACACCGGGGAGCTGTTTTTT. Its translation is CASSARLAGSNTGELFF.

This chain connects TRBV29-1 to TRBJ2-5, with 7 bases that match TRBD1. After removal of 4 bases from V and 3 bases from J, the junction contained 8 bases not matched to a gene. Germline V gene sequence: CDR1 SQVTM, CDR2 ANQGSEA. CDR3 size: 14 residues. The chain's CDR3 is CSVAIGGSEETQYF. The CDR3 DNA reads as TGCAGCGTTGCTATAGGGGGCTCGGAAGAGACCCAGTACTTC. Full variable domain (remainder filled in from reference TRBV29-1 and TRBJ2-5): SAVISQKPSRDICQRGTSLTIQCQVDSQVTMMFWYRQQPGQSLTLIATANQGSEATYESGFVIDKFPISRPNLTFSTLTVSNMSPEDSSIYLCSVAIGGSEETQYFGPGTRLLVL.

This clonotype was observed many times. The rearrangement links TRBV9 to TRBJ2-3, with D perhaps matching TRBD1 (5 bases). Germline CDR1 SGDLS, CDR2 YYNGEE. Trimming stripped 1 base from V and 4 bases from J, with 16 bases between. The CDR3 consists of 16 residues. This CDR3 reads CASSVTPFQGPDTQYF. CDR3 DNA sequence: TGTGCCAGCAGCGTAACCCCGTTTCAGGGCCCAGATACGCAGTATTTT. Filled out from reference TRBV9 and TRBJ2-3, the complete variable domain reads DSGVTQTPKHLITATGQRVTLRCSPRSGDLSVYWYQQSLDQGLQFLIQYYNGEERAKGNILERFSAQQFPDLHSELNLSSLELGDSALYFCASSVTPFQGPDTQYFGPGTRLTVL.

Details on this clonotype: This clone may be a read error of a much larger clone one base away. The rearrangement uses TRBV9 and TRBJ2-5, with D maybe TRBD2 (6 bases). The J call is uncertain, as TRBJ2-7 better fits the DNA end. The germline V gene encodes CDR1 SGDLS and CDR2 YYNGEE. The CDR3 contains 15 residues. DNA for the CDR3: TGTGCCTGCAGCGTGCGATATGGGGGGATCTACGAGCAGTACTTC. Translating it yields CACSVRYGGIYEQYF.

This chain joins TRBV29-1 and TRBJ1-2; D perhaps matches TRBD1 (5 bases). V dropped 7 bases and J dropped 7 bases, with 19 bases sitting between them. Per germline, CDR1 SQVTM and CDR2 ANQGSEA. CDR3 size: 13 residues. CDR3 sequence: CSASASRGSGYTF. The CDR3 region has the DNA TGCAGCGCCTCGGCCTCTCGGGGGAGTGGCTACACCTTC.

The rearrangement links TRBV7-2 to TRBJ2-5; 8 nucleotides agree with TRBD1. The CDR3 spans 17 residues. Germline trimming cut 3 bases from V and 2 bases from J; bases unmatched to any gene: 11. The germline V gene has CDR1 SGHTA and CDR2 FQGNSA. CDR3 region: CASSFLLRGTGQETQYF. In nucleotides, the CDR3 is TGTGCCAGCAGCTTCCTCCTTCGCGGGACAGGACAAGAGACCCAGTACTTC.

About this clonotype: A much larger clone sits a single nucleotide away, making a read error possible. For the CDR3, the DNA is TGTGCCAGCAGTTGGGGGGACAGTGGCGGCTATGGCTACACCTTC. The encoded protein is CASSWGDSGGYGYTF. The V and J genes are TRBV12-3 or TRBV12-4 and TRBJ1-2; 7 bases match TRBD1. V was clipped by 4 bases and J by 4 bases; unmatched bases: 9. The CDR3 has 15 residues.

CDR3 nucleotides: TGCAGTGCTAGAGAGCAGGAGCATCAGCCCCAGCATTTT. It codes for CSAREQEHQPQHF. The chain is built from TRBV20-1 and TRBJ1-5; D gene unclear. The germline CDR1 and CDR2 sequences are DFQATT and SNEGSKA (reference sequence). The V and J ends lost 0 bases and 5 bases respectively, with 8 bases between them. The CDR3 runs to 13 residues.

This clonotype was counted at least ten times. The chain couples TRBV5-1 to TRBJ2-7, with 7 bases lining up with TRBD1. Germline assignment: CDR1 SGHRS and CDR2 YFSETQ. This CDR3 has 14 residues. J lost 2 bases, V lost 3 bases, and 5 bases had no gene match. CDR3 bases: TGCGCCAGCAGCTCGCAGGGGGTTCCCTACGAGCAGTACTTC. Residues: CASSSQGVPYEQYF.

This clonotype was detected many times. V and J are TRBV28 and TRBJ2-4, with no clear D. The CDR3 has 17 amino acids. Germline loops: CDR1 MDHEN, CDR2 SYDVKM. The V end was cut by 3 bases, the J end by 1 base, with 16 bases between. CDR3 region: CASSFPGLRNAKNIQYF. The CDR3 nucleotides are TGTGCCAGCAGTTTTCCCGGCCTACGGAACGCCAAAAACATTCAGTACTTC.

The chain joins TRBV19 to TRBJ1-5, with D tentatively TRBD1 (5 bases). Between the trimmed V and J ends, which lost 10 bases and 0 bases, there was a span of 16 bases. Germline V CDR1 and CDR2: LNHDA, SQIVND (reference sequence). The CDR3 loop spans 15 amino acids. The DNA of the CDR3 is TGTGCCAATCGGGGGACGGACTATAGCAATCAGCCCCAGCATTTT. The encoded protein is CANRGTDYSNQPQHF.

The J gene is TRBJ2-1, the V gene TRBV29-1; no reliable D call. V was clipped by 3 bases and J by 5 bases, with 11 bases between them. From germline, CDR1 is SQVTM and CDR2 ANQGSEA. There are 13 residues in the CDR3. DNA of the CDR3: TGCAGCGTTGAGTCGGGCTTCCACAATGAGCAGTTCTTC. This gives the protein CSVESGFHNEQFF.

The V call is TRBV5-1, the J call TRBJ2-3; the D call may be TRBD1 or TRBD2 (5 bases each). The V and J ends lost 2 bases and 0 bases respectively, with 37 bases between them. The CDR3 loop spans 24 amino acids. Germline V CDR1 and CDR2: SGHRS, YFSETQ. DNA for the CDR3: TGCGCCAGCAGCTTCTCCTCTAGAGCTTATTGGGACGGAGGAATCAAAACTAGCACAGATACGCAGTATTTT. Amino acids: CASSFSSRAYWDGGIKTSTDTQYF.

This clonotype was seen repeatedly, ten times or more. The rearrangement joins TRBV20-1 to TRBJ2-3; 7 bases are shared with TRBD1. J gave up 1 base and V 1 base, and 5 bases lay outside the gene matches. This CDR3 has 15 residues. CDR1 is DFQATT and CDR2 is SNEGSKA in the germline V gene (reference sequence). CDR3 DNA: TGCAGTGCTAGAGCCCCCGGACAGGGCACAGATACGCAGTATTTT. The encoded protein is CSARAPGQGTDTQYF.

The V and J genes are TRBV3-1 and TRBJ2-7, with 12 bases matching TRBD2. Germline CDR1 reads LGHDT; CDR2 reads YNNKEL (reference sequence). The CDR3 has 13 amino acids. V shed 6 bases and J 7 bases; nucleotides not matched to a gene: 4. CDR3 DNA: TGTGCCAGCAGACTAGCGGGAGGCAATGAGCAGTACTTC. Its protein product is CASRLAGGNEQYF.

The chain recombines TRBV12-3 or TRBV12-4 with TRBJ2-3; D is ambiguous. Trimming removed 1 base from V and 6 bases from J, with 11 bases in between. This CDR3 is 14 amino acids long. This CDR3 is CASSLEGLRDTQYF. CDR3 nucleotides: TGTGCCAGCAGTTTAGAAGGTTTACGGGATACGCAGTATTTT.

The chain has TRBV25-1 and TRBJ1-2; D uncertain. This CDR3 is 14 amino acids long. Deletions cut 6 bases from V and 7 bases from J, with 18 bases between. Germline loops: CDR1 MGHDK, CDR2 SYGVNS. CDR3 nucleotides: TGTGCCAGCAGCAATATTCTGGCAGCTTCTGGCTACACCTTC. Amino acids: CASSNILAASGYTF.

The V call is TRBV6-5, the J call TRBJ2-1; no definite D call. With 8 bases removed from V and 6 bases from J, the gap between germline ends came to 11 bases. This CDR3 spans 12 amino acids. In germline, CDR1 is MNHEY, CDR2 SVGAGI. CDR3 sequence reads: CASLSWSNEQFF. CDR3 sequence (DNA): TGTGCCAGCCTTAGCTGGAGCAATGAGCAGTTCTTC.

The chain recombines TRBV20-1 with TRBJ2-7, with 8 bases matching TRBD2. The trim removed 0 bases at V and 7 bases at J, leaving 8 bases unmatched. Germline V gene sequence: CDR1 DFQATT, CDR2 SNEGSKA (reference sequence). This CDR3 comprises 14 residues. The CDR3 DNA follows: TGCAGTGCTAGAGATGCTAGCGGGTCCAATGAGCAGTACTTC. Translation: CSARDASGSNEQYF.

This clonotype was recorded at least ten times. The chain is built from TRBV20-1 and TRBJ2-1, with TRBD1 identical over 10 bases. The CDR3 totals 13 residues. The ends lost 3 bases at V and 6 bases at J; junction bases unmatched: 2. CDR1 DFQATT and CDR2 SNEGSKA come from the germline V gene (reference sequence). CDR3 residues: CSARWDRGNEQFF. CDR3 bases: TGCAGTGCTAGGTGGGACAGGGGCAATGAGCAGTTCTTC.

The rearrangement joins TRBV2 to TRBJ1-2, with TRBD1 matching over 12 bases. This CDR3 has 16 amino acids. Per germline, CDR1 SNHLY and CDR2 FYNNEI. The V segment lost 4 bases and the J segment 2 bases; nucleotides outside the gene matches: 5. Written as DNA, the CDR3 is TGTGCCAGCAGTGTCAGTGGGACAGGGGGCAACTATGGCTACACCTTC. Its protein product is CASSVSGTGGNYGYTF.

CDR3 region: CSAKRGEGEQFF. CDR3 bases: TGCAGTGCTAAGAGGGGGGAAGGGGAGCAGTTCTTC. The chain carries TRBV20-1 and TRBJ2-1; either TRBD1 or TRBD2 may supply D (6 bases each). V gave up 4 bases and J gave up 10 bases, with 14 bases separating them. Germline-derived CDR1 and CDR2 are DFQATT and SNEGSKA (reference sequence). There are 12 residues in the CDR3.